This TCR beta chain emerged from a study of T cells after yellow fever vaccination. Study-wide points: The bulk population could contribute abundant contaminating clonotypes to FACS-sorted repertoires.

This clonotype appeared a few times. Its antigen remains unknown. The CDR3 totals 14 residues. Germline V lookup: CDR1 SGHRS, CDR2 YFSETQ. Trimming stripped 2 bases from V and 5 bases from J, with 14 bases between. TCRdb recomputed calls from the 5' RACE reads with MiXCR, one row per CDR3 protein. Here the sample spans about 400,000 distinct CDR3 sequences, about 9.9% being singletons. This receptor was taken from a man aged 18 to 30 who received the YFV17D yellow fever vaccine. The specimen comprised PBMCs, sampled on the day of the first yellow fever vaccination. The chain uses TRBV5-1 and TRBJ2-7; D is ambiguous. CDR3 DNA: TGCGCCAGCAGCTTCAATTGTAATTCCCACGAGCAGTACGTC. It encodes CASSFNCNSHEQYV.